The subject of this entry is one T cell receptor beta chain. Some clones are missing from TCRdb's copy, which holds only in-frame ones; the method was immunoSEQ multiplex PCR. Among approximately 13,000 clones listed, 90% were seen once. This record comes from a study of T cell changes during pregnancy in multiple sclerosis. The CDR3 contains 14 residues. The V end lost 1 base, the J end lost 0 bases, and 7 bases lay between the germline ends. Germline values: CDR1 LNHDA, CDR2 SQIVND (reference sequence). The chain employs TRBV19 and TRBJ2-7; D might be TRBD1 (5 bases). This specimen consisted of CD8+ T cells from peripheral blood mononuclear cells, obtained after pregnancy. The TCR originated in a female donor in good health, enrolled as a control in a pregnancy study. For the CDR3, the DNA is TGTGCCAGTAGTATAGCGACAGACTCCTACGAGCAGTACTTC. Translating gives CASSIATDSYEQYF.